A selection of T cell receptor beta chains follows, all from one sample in a study of Ad26.COV2.S vaccination and SARS-CoV-2 variants. Repertoires were generated with immunoSEQ multiplex PCR, while TCRdb's copy carries only in-frame clones and drops some. Of roughly 240,000 clones listed, approximately 88% were seen once; the top ten hold approximately 12%. The sequencing used peripheral blood, collected in a trial of Ad26.COV2.S vaccine versus placebo. The source of these receptors is a person aged 18 to 65 who received the Ad26.COV2.S COVID-19 vaccine or a placebo. Both conserved end residues are part of each CDR3. The order of the fields is D gene, J gene, V gene, clone size, CDR3 protein, CDR3 DNA. A D gene is named only where the DNA matches it firmly. Part of the rows lack a size; the others show once, few, many or a class for expanded clones.

D gene: -; J gene: TRBJ2-7; V gene: TRBV7-2; clone size: -; CDR3 protein: CASSYGTVSYEQYF; CDR3 DNA: TGTGCCAGCAGCTACGGGACGGTTTCCTACGAGCAGTACTTC
D gene: -; J gene: TRBJ1-2; V gene: TRBV4-1; clone size: once; CDR3 protein: CASSQDRGVGGLNYGYTF; CDR3 DNA: TGCGCCAGCAGCCAAGATCGAGGTGTTGGGGGTTTGAACTATGGCTACACCTTC
D gene: -; J gene: TRBJ1-4; V gene: TRBV2; clone size: -; CDR3 protein: CASHGGPNEKLFF; CDR3 DNA: TGTGCCAGCCACGGGGGGCCCAATGAAAAACTGTTTTTT
D gene: TRBD1; J gene: TRBJ2-3; V gene: TRBV18; clone size: -; CDR3 protein: CASSPRTGKTDTQYF; CDR3 DNA: TGTGCCAGCTCACCTAGGACAGGGAAGACAGATACGCAGTATTTT
D gene: -; J gene: TRBJ2-7; V gene: TRBV11-3; clone size: once; CDR3 protein: CASSLGAGSYEQYF; CDR3 DNA: TGTGCCAGCAGCTTAGGCGCAGGATCCTACGAGCAGTACTTC
D gene: -; J gene: TRBJ1-2; V gene: TRBV12-3/TRBV12-4; clone size: -; CDR3 protein: CASSKYQGSGYTF; CDR3 DNA: TGTGCCAGCAGTAAGTACCAGGGGTCTGGCTACACCTTC
D gene: -; J gene: TRBJ2-7; V gene: TRBV5-6; clone size: -; CDR3 protein: CASSSGLSYEQYF; CDR3 DNA: TGTGCCAGCAGCTCGGGACTCAGCTACGAGCAGTACTTC
D gene: TRBD1; J gene: TRBJ1-1; V gene: TRBV7-2; clone size: -; CDR3 protein: CASSLQGMNTEAFF; CDR3 DNA: TGTGCCAGCAGCCTACAGGGGATGAACACTGAAGCTTTCTTT
D gene: -; J gene: TRBJ2-1; V gene: TRBV4-2; clone size: -; CDR3 protein: CASSQVGQGAYNEQFF; CDR3 DNA: TGTGCCAGCAGCCAAGTGGGGCAGGGAGCCTACAATGAGCAGTTCTTC
D gene: -; J gene: TRBJ2-3; V gene: TRBV15; clone size: -; CDR3 protein: CATSRVEVEAGFTDTQYF; CDR3 DNA: TGTGCCACCAGCAGAGTGGAGGTGGAAGCAGGGTTCACAGATACGCAGTATTTT
D gene: -; J gene: TRBJ2-7; V gene: TRBV28; clone size: -; CDR3 protein: CASSPPTGVYEQYF; CDR3 DNA: TGTGCCAGCAGCCCCCCCACGGGAGTGTACGAGCAGTACTTC
D gene: TRBD2; J gene: TRBJ2-7; V gene: TRBV25-1; clone size: -; CDR3 protein: CASSAGTNYEQYF; CDR3 DNA: TGTGCCAGCAGTGCAGGGACTAACTACGAGCAGTACTTC
D gene: -; J gene: TRBJ2-3; V gene: TRBV11-2; clone size: -; CDR3 protein: CASRPESPDTQYF; CDR3 DNA: TGTGCCAGCAGACCTGAAAGCCCAGATACGCAGTATTTT
D gene: -; J gene: TRBJ2-1; V gene: TRBV15; clone size: few; CDR3 protein: CATSGGTDPYNEQFF; CDR3 DNA: TGTGCCACCAGCGGGGGGACCGACCCATACAATGAGCAGTTCTTC
D gene: -; J gene: TRBJ1-6; V gene: TRBV6-2/TRBV6-3; clone size: few; CDR3 protein: CASSSPTDYNSPLHF; CDR3 DNA: TGTGCCAGCAGTTCTCCGACAGACTATAATTCACCCCTCCACTTT
D gene: -; J gene: TRBJ2-3; V gene: TRBV5-1; clone size: -; CDR3 protein: CASSLGFAMNTQYF; CDR3 DNA: TGCGCCAGCAGCTTGGGCTTCGCCATGAATACGCAGTATTTT
D gene: -; J gene: TRBJ2-1; V gene: TRBV7-9; clone size: -; CDR3 protein: CASSSNRDEQFF; CDR3 DNA: TGTGCCAGCAGCTCCAATCGCGATGAGCAGTTCTTC
D gene: TRBD1; J gene: TRBJ1-6; V gene: TRBV10-3; clone size: few; CDR3 protein: CAISEWDRGYSPLHF; CDR3 DNA: TGTGCCATCAGTGAGTGGGACAGGGGATATTCACCCCTCCACTTT
D gene: -; J gene: TRBJ2-2; V gene: TRBV9; clone size: -; CDR3 protein: CASSPRPSTGELFF; CDR3 DNA: TGTGCCAGCAGCCCCCGGCCCAGCACCGGGGAGCTGTTTTTT
D gene: TRBD1; J gene: TRBJ2-3; V gene: TRBV5-1; clone size: -; CDR3 protein: CASRDRVTDTQYF; CDR3 DNA: TGCGCCAGCAGGGACAGGGTAACAGATACGCAGTATTTT
D gene: TRBD2; J gene: TRBJ2-3; V gene: TRBV27; clone size: -; CDR3 protein: CASSSPGTSVTDTQYF; CDR3 DNA: TGTGCCAGCAGTTCCCCCGGGACTAGTGTAACAGATACGCAGTATTTT
D gene: -; J gene: TRBJ1-2; V gene: TRBV4-1; clone size: once; CDR3 protein: CASSQETGSYGYTF; CDR3 DNA: TGCGCCAGCAGCCAAGAAACAGGGAGCTATGGCTACACCTTC
D gene: TRBD1; J gene: TRBJ2-7; V gene: TRBV19; clone size: -; CDR3 protein: CASSTIGPLLGTGTYEQYF; CDR3 DNA: TGTGCCAGTAGTACCATAGGCCCGTTACTCGGGACAGGGACCTACGAGCAGTACTTC
D gene: TRBD1; J gene: TRBJ1-1; V gene: TRBV5-4; clone size: -; CDR3 protein: CASSSGQGLGTEAFF; CDR3 DNA: TGTGCCAGCAGCTCAGGACAGGGCCTGGGCACTGAAGCTTTCTTT
D gene: TRBD2; J gene: TRBJ2-1; V gene: TRBV30; clone size: once; CDR3 protein: CAWSAKPGLAENFNEQFF; CDR3 DNA: TGTGCCTGGAGTGCGAAACCGGGACTAGCGGAAAACTTCAATGAGCAGTTCTTC
D gene: -; J gene: TRBJ1-6; V gene: TRBV7-2; clone size: -; CDR3 protein: CASSLTSSYNSPLHF; CDR3 DNA: TGTGCCAGCAGCTTAACGAGCTCCTATAATTCACCCCTCCACTTT
D gene: TRBD1; J gene: TRBJ1-1; V gene: TRBV7-2; clone size: few; CDR3 protein: CASSWGQGPTEAFF; CDR3 DNA: TGTGCCAGCAGCTGGGGACAGGGCCCCACTGAAGCTTTCTTT
D gene: -; J gene: TRBJ1-5; V gene: TRBV6-1; clone size: -; CDR3 protein: CASSVLQVGGGNQPQHF; CDR3 DNA: TGTGCCAGCAGTGTGTTACAGGTGGGAGGGGGCAATCAGCCCCAGCATTTT
D gene: TRBD1; J gene: TRBJ2-2; V gene: TRBV14; clone size: -; CDR3 protein: CASSQQGSGELFF; CDR3 DNA: TGTGCCAGCAGTCAACAGGGGTCCGGGGAGCTGTTTTTT
D gene: TRBD2; J gene: TRBJ2-7; V gene: TRBV24-1; clone size: -; CDR3 protein: CATTGSQRDCQSSYEQYF; CDR3 DNA: TGTGCCACCACTGGGAGTCAGCGGGACTGTCAGAGCTCCTACGAGCAGTACTTC
D gene: -; J gene: TRBJ2-3; V gene: TRBV19; clone size: -; CDR3 protein: CASRVLGGSGDTQYF; CDR3 DNA: TGTGCCAGTAGGGTTCTTGGGGGCTCAGGAGATACGCAGTATTTT
D gene: -; J gene: TRBJ2-5; V gene: TRBV19; clone size: -; CDR3 protein: CASSIAGQKETQYF; CDR3 DNA: TGTGCCAGTAGTATAGCAGGACAGAAAGAGACCCAGTACTTC
D gene: -; J gene: TRBJ2-5; V gene: TRBV11-3; clone size: -; CDR3 protein: CASSRGGQETQYF; CDR3 DNA: TGTGCCAGCAGCAGGGGCGGGCAAGAGACCCAGTACTTC